This record looks at one T cell receptor (beta chain) sequence and its context. Germline V gene lookup returns CDR1 MNHEY and CDR2 SVGAGI. The trim removed 4 bases at V and 10 bases at J, leaving 9 bases unmatched. The CDR3 loop spans 14 amino acids. Libraries were prepared by immunoSEQ multiplex PCR; TCRdb keeps only in-frame clonotypes and omits some of them. The sample consists of 330,000 or so clones, over 70% of them appearing once. The sample comes from a study of shared clonotypes between healthy human individuals. Sample: memory CD4+ T cells sorted from blood. Noted subset: CD45RA-negative fraction. The gene calls are TRBV6-5 and TRBJ1-4; 7 nucleotides match TRBD1. The clonotype comes from a man aged 25 to 45 in good health. The chain's CDR3 is CASSLTGQGGKLFF. The DNA of the CDR3 is TGTGCCAGCAGTTTGACAGGGCAGGGGGGAAAACTGTTTTTT.